Listed here are 28 T cell receptor beta chains from one sample, sequenced in a study of T cell responses to AZD1222 COVID-19 vaccine. The repertoire was sequenced with immunoSEQ multiplex PCR; TCRdb's copy has only in-frame clones and lacks some. The sample has 83,000 or so clones, about 84% seen once. Sequenced here: peripheral blood, sampled on day 0 of AZD1222 vaccination. These receptors all stem from an adult in good health.

The genes are TRBV25-1 and TRBJ2-7; tentatively, D is TRBD1 (7 bases). With 7 bases removed from V and 9 bases from J, the gap between germline ends came to 13 bases. Germline loops: CDR1 MGHDK, CDR2 SYGVNS. The CDR3 sequence is 11 residues long. CDR3 bases: TGTGCCAGCACCAGGGGGGTTAGGCAGTACTTC. This gives the protein CASTRGVRQYF.

This chain links TRBV19 with TRBJ1-3, with a tentative D call TRBD1 (5 bases). Trimming left V 5 bases short and J 2 bases short, with 10 bases between. This CDR3 is built from 14 residues. The germline V gene encodes CDR1 LNHDA and CDR2 SQIVND (reference sequence). Written as DNA, the CDR3 is TGTGCCAGTAGTCGTCAGGGACCTGGAAACACCATATATTTT. This encodes CASSRQGPGNTIYF. The entire variable domain, with the rest obtained from reference TRBV19 and TRBJ1-3, is as follows: DGGITQSPKYLFRKEGQNVTLSCEQNLNHDAMYWYRQDPGQGLRLIYYSQIVNDFQKGDIAEGYSVSREKKESFPLTVTSAQKNPTAFYLCASSRQGPGNTIYFGEGSWLTVV.

The chain carries TRBV10-3 and TRBJ1-6; TRBD1 aligns across 8 bases. Germline CDR1 and CDR2: ENHRY and SYGVKD. The CDR3 covers 16 residues. The V and J ends lost 2 bases and 10 bases, in that order; junction bases with no gene match: 10. This chain's CDR3 is CAISEETGASMSPLHF. DNA for the CDR3: TGTGCCATCAGTGAGGAGACAGGGGCGAGTATGTCACCCCTCCACTTT.

The chain joins TRBV6-5 to TRBJ1-1, with D tentatively TRBD1 (5 bases). This CDR3 has 14 amino acids. Trimming shortened V by 2 bases and J by 0 bases, and 7 bases separated the two germline ends. The germline CDR1 and CDR2 sequences are MNHEY and SVGAGI. The CDR3 nucleotides are TGTGCCAGCAGTTACCCGGGACTGAACACTGAAGCTTTCTTT. Its translation is CASSYPGLNTEAFF.

This clone was detected only a few times. The V gene is TRBV18, the J gene TRBJ2-2; D is possibly TRBD1 (5 bases). V was trimmed by 5 bases and J by 4 bases, leaving 11 bases between them. Germline loops: CDR1 KGHSH, CDR2 LQKENI. The length of the CDR3 is 14 residues. The CDR3 region has the DNA TGTGCCAGCTCATTGGACACCTCCACCGGGGAGCTGTTTTTT. It encodes CASSLDTSTGELFF.

CDR3 bases: TGCGCCAGCAGCATTGGCGGGGGCTACACCTTC. It yields the protein CASSIGGGYTF. The J gene is TRBJ1-2, the V gene TRBV5-1; D is unresolved. Between the trimmed V and J ends, which lost 4 bases and 8 bases, there was a span of 9 bases. The CDR3 spans 11 residues. The germline V gene encodes CDR1 SGHRS and CDR2 YFSETQ.

The rearrangement uses TRBV6-5 and TRBJ1-1, with D hard to call. The length of the CDR3 is 12 residues. Trimming removed 5 bases from V and 0 bases from J, with 4 bases in between. Looked up from germline, CDR1 is MNHEY and CDR2 is SVGAGI. The DNA for the CDR3 is TGTGCCAGCAGTCCACTGAACACTGAAGCTTTCTTT. Protein: CASSPLNTEAFF.

This chain joins TRBV7-2 and TRBJ1-2; D is possibly TRBD1 (6 bases). In germline, CDR1 is SGHTA, CDR2 FQGNSA. This CDR3 contains 13 residues. V lost 5 bases to trimming and J lost 6 bases, with 13 bases between them. As DNA, the CDR3 is TGTGCCAGCAGCCCCAGGGGACCTGATGGCTACACCTTC. It is translated as CASSPRGPDGYTF.

CDR3 amino acids: CAIQRVLERVTLYNEQFF. CDR3 coding DNA: TGTGCCATCCAGCGGGTATTAGAACGCGTGACCCTATACAATGAGCAGTTCTTC. V and J are TRBV21-1 and TRBJ2-1; TRBD2 is the table's D call, not checked against the DNA. TRBV21-1 is classified as a pseudogene. The CDR3 loop spans 18 amino acids.

This clone showed up just a few times. The V call is TRBV29-1, the J call TRBJ1-2, with D unclear. This CDR3 has 11 amino acids. The ends were cut back, 7 bases at V and 7 bases at J, with 13 bases in the middle. The V gene's germline CDR1 is SQVTM and CDR2 ANQGSEA. CDR3 sequence reads: CSETSVGGYTF. The CDR3 nucleotides are TGCAGCGAGACGAGCGTTGGTGGCTACACCTTC.

The rearrangement uses TRBV9 and TRBJ1-2, with D possibly being TRBD1 (5 bases). Germline values: CDR1 SGDLS, CDR2 YYNGEE. V was shortened by 3 bases and J by 7 bases, with 10 bases between the two germline ends. The CDR3 sequence is 12 residues long. CDR3 nucleotides: TGTGCCAGCAGCGCCCCCAGGGTTGGCTACACCTTC. Encoded protein: CASSAPRVGYTF.

The chain employs TRBV19 and TRBJ2-1, with 10 bases that match TRBD2. Per germline, CDR1 LNHDA and CDR2 SQIVND (reference sequence). Losses at the gene ends were 0 bases for V and 6 bases for J; bases not matched to a gene: 5. The CDR3 is made up of 16 amino acids. The CDR3 loop is CASSIESGRAGNEQFF. CDR3 DNA sequence: TGTGCCAGTAGTATAGAAAGCGGGAGGGCCGGCAATGAGCAGTTCTTC.

This clone was observed a handful of times. The V call is TRBV29-1, the J call TRBJ1-1; D unclear. The CDR3 has 11 residues. The V end lost 7 bases, the J end lost 3 bases, and 9 bases lay between the germline ends. The V gene's germline CDR1 is SQVTM and CDR2 ANQGSEA. The CDR3 region has the DNA TGCAGCGGCCGATTCCACACTGAAGCTTTCTTT. It specifies CSGRFHTEAFF.

The genes are TRBV5-1 and TRBJ1-1; TRBD1 might be the D (5 bases). CDR3 length equals 14 residues. Trimming removed 4 bases from V and 2 bases from J, with 12 bases in between. Germline CDR1 and CDR2: SGHRS and YFSETQ. CDR3 nucleotides: TGCGCCAGCAGCCCCGGGGGGTACAACACTGAAGCTTTCTTT. Translating it yields CASSPGGYNTEAFF.

The chain joins TRBV2 to TRBJ2-2, with TRBD1 identical over 7 bases. Germline V CDR1 and CDR2: SNHLY, FYNNEI. V shed 6 bases and J 6 bases; nucleotides not matched to a gene: 7. This CDR3 has 14 amino acids. The CDR3 DNA reads as TGTGCCAGCAGGGGACAGTCGGTTTCCGGGGAGCTGTTTTTT. Protein product: CASRGQSVSGELFF.

The rearrangement links TRBV7-9 to TRBJ2-5; D ambiguous. Germline V CDR1 and CDR2: SEHNR, FQNEAQ (reference sequence). The CDR3 spans 12 residues. Trimming cost V 2 bases and J 5 bases, with 6 bases left between them. CDR3: CASSLSRETQYF. Here the CDR3 DNA reads TGTGCCAGCAGCTTATCTAGGGAGACCCAGTACTTC.

The V and J genes are TRBV19 and TRBJ2-6, with 10 bases fitting TRBD1. The CDR3 covers 17 residues. With V trimmed by 2 bases and J by 2 bases, 3 bases remained unmatched. Germline assignment: CDR1 LNHDA and CDR2 SQIVND (reference sequence). The chain's CDR3 is CASSIPGQGTGANVLTF. The CDR3 coding sequence is TGTGCCAGTAGTATACCGGGACAGGGGACTGGGGCCAACGTCCTGACTTTC.

This CDR3 is CASSTGQGLVTEAFF. The CDR3 coding sequence is TGTGCCAGCAGTACGGGCCAGGGGCTGGTCACTGAAGCTTTCTTT. This chain joins TRBV6-5 and TRBJ1-1; maybe TRBD1 (6 bases). This CDR3 spans 15 amino acids. Germline V gene sequence: CDR1 MNHEY, CDR2 SVGAGI. V lost 5 bases and J lost 4, with 17 bases in between.

The rearrangement joins TRBV6-1 to TRBJ1-2, with TRBD1 matching over 8 bases. This CDR3 region has 14 residues. Germline assignment: CDR1 MNHNS and CDR2 SASEGT. Trimming took 2 bases from V and 9 from J; bases not matched to a gene: 8. The CDR3 is CASSESGQGSRYTF. In nucleotides, the CDR3 is TGTGCCAGCAGTGAATCCGGACAGGGAAGTCGCTACACCTTC.

The gene calls are TRBV6-1 and TRBJ1-2, with D unclear. V was pared by 4 bases and J by 4 bases, with 25 bases between. The CDR3 is 18 amino acids. Germline assignment: CDR1 MNHNS and CDR2 SASEGT. The CDR3 DNA reads as TGTGCCAGCAGTGTTTATCCCCAATTAGGTGATTTAAGCTATGGCTACACCTTC. Translating it yields CASSVYPQLGDLSYGYTF.

The chain combines TRBV4-1 with TRBJ2-1, with 10 bases matching TRBD1. The V segment lost 3 bases and the J segment 3 bases; nucleotides outside the gene matches: 14. CDR1 is MGHRA and CDR2 is YSYEKL in the germline V gene. The CDR3 sequence is 19 residues long. The CDR3 nucleotides read TGCGCCAGCAGCCACCTTCGGTACCCGACAGGGGGCGGCTACAATGAGCAGTTCTTC. This gives the protein CASSHLRYPTGGGYNEQFF.

The chain is built from TRBV7-9 and TRBJ2-7; 7 nucleotides line up with TRBD1. Germline CDR1 reads SEHNR; CDR2 reads FQNEAQ (reference sequence). This CDR3 is built from 12 residues. J gave up 12 bases and V 5 bases, and 10 bases lay outside the gene matches. The CDR3 nucleotides read TGTGCCAGCAGCCGTATGACAGGGTTGACGTACTTC. Encoded protein: CASSRMTGLTYF.

The genes are TRBV28 and TRBJ2-1; TRBD1 agrees at 7 bases. Germline V CDR1 and CDR2: MDHEN, SYDVKM. After removal of 2 bases from V and 7 bases from J, the junction contained 8 bases not matched to a gene. CDR3 size: 15 residues. In nucleotides, the CDR3 is TGTGCCAGCAGTTTAAGTGGGACAGCTCTTAATGAGCAGTTCTTC. This encodes CASSLSGTALNEQFF.

This clone has just a few counts. The gene calls are TRBV5-1 and TRBJ1-5; D possibly corresponds to TRBD1 (5 bases). The CDR3 sequence is 15 residues long. The germline CDR1 and CDR2 sequences are SGHRS and YFSETQ. Trimming removed 4 bases at V and 6 bases at J, with 17 bases between. CDR3 loop: CASSVLPGQAQPQHF. The DNA for the CDR3 is TGCGCCAGCAGCGTTCTCCCAGGGCAGGCTCAGCCCCAGCATTTT.

The V and J genes are TRBV5-1 and TRBJ1-2; perhaps TRBD1 as D (6 bases). Germline loops: CDR1 SGHRS, CDR2 YFSETQ. This CDR3 region has 13 residues. V was clipped by 5 bases and J by 6 bases, with 14 bases between them. CDR3 amino acids: CASRADGGHGYTF. The CDR3 DNA reads as TGCGCCAGCAGGGCGGACGGGGGCCATGGCTACACCTTC.

The sample holds a few counts of this clone. The chain has TRBV29-1 and TRBJ1-2; tentative D call: TRBD1 (5 bases). This CDR3 region has 14 residues. Germline V gene sequence: CDR1 SQVTM, CDR2 ANQGSEA. V was cut by 0 bases and J by 3 bases, with 11 bases left in between. The CDR3 loop is CSVEEDEGYYGYTF. Here the CDR3 DNA reads TGCAGCGTTGAAGAGGACGAGGGGTACTATGGCTACACCTTC.

The J gene is TRBJ2-7, the V gene TRBV18; 7 bases map to TRBD2. Looked up from germline, CDR1 is KGHSH and CDR2 is LQKENI. The CDR3 has 15 residues. V shed 4 bases, J shed 5 bases, and the junction held 11 bases outside the gene matches. Here the CDR3 DNA reads TGTGCCAGCTCACGACAGAAGCGGGAACTGGACGAGCAGTACTTC. This codes for CASSRQKRELDEQYF.

The table lists this clone with a count of one. CDR3 bases: TGTGCCAGCAGTTACTCCGAAAGGACAGGGTGGTACGAGCAGTACTTC. It specifies CASSYSERTGWYEQYF. The V gene is TRBV6-5, the J gene TRBJ2-7; 8 nucleotides agree with TRBD1. With V trimmed by 0 bases and J by 4 bases, 8 bases remained unmatched. The CDR3 covers 16 residues. Looked up from germline, CDR1 is MNHEY and CDR2 is SVGAGI.